This passage covers 32 T cell receptor beta chains from one sample sequenced in a study of beta chain features in type 1 diabetes. Reverse transcribing all isolated RNA meant expressed TCRB transcripts were sequenced. Generated by immunoSEQ multiplex PCR, the TCRdb table keeps only in-frame clones and is missing some. The sample includes roughly 150,000 clones, about 9.3% of them seen just once. Overall study results and limits: Type 1 diabetes patients showed a moderate but significant shortening of TCRB CDR3s in all four CD4+ subsets.

Their target antigens are unknown. Material for sequencing was central memory CD4+ T cells from blood. The source of these receptors is a man aged 25 to 40 with type 1 diabetes.

The CDR3, as DNA: TGTGCCAGCAGTCCGTTCGGGACACTCTTCTCCTACGAGCAGTACTTC. Translating it yields CASSPFGTLFSYEQYF. V and J are TRBV27 and TRBJ2-7; D perhaps matches TRBD1 (6 bases). There are 16 residues in the CDR3. V shed 5 bases and J shed 0 bases, with 17 bases lying between them. Germline lookup yields CDR1 MNHEY and CDR2 SMNVEV (reference sequence).

The V gene is TRBV5-1, the J gene TRBJ2-1; D is possibly TRBD1 (6 bases). This CDR3 contains 14 residues. V shed 2 bases and J shed 3 bases, with 9 bases lying between them. Germline V gives CDR1 SGHRS, CDR2 YFSETQ. The chain's CDR3 is CASSLQQGYNEQFF. The DNA for the CDR3 is TGCGCCAGCAGCTTACAACAGGGCTACAATGAGCAGTTCTTC.

The chain couples TRBV5-1 to TRBJ2-1; D is perhaps TRBD2 (6 bases). This CDR3 contains 14 residues. With 2 bases removed from V and 7 bases from J, the gap between germline ends came to 13 bases. CDR1 is SGHRS and CDR2 is YFSETQ in the germline V gene. CDR3 coding DNA: TGCGCCAGCAGCTTTTATAGCGGAGGGAATGAGCAGTTCTTC. Protein: CASSFYSGGNEQFF. Using reference TRBV5-1 and TRBJ2-1 for the parts outside the CDR3, the full variable domain is KAGVTQTPRYLIKTRGQQVTLSCSPISGHRSVSWYQQTPGQGLQFLFEYFSETQRNKGNFPGRFSGRQFSNSRSEMNVSTLELGDSALYLCASSFYSGGNEQFFGPGTRLTVL.

The rearrangement uses TRBV6-6 and TRBJ2-1; 9 nucleotides align to TRBD2. Germline V gene lookup returns CDR1 MNHNY and CDR2 SVGAGI (reference sequence). The CDR3 consists of 16 residues. V gave up 2 bases and J gave up 8 bases; unmatched junction bases: 10. CDR3 protein: CASSYLLGAGGDEQFF. CDR3 sequence (DNA): TGTGCCAGCAGTTACCTTCTTGGAGCGGGAGGTGATGAGCAGTTCTTC.

V is TRBV27 and J is TRBJ1-4, with D perhaps TRBD1 (5 bases). CDR3 length: 13 residues. Trimming pared 3 bases from V and 8 bases from J, leaving 10 bases between. Germline values: CDR1 MNHEY, CDR2 SMNVEV (reference sequence). The CDR3 nucleotides are TGTGCCAGCAGTTTCAGGGTCGGGGAAAAACTGTTTTTT. This sequence encodes CASSFRVGEKLFF.

The rearrangement joins TRBV5-6 to TRBJ1-4; D is possibly TRBD1 (5 bases). Per germline, CDR1 SGHDT and CDR2 YYEEEE. This CDR3 region has 14 residues. Trimming removed 4 bases at V and 8 bases at J, with 15 bases between. CDR3 bases: TGTGCCAGCAGCCCCCGGGGGAGATCCGAAAAACTGTTTTTT. Translation gives CASSPRGRSEKLFF.

The rearrangement uses TRBV4-1 and TRBJ2-7; TRBD2 might be the D (6 bases). CDR1 MGHRA and CDR2 YSYEKL come from the germline V gene. The CDR3 runs 16 residues. The V gene lost 0 bases and the J gene lost 4 bases, with 16 bases spanning the gap. The CDR3 DNA reads TGCGCCAGCAGCCAAGAGACTACGGGAGTCAAGTACGAGCAGTACTTC. Residues: CASSQETTGVKYEQYF.

The sample holds a few counts of this clone. V gene TRBV7-2 combines with J gene TRBJ2-7, with D maybe TRBD1 (5 bases). CDR1 is SGHTA and CDR2 is FQGNSA in the germline V gene. Trimming cost V 1 base and J 4 bases, with 8 bases left between them. The CDR3 covers 13 residues. CDR3 DNA sequence: TGTGCCAGCAGCTTAGTAGGGGTTTACGAGCAGTACTTC. Encoded protein: CASSLVGVYEQYF.

This clone was seen only a few times. V usage is TRBV19 and J usage is TRBJ2-4; 7 nucleotides agree with TRBD2. Germline V gene lookup returns CDR1 LNHDA and CDR2 SQIVND (reference sequence). The J segment lost 5 bases and the V segment lost 8 bases, leaving 6 bases of the junction unmatched. CDR3 length equals 13 residues. The chain's CDR3 is CASSLGRENIQYF. The CDR3 DNA follows: TGTGCCAGTTCGTTGGGGAGGGAAAACATTCAGTACTTC.

The V gene is TRBV5-4, the J gene TRBJ2-7, with D unresolved. The CDR3 is made up of 13 amino acids. Germline V gene lookup returns CDR1 SGHNT and CDR2 YYREEE (reference sequence). Trimming shortened V by 2 bases and J by 5 bases, and 11 bases separated the two germline ends. The CDR3 DNA is TGTGCCAGCAGCTTCCCGGGTAGTAACGAGCAGTACTTC. Amino acids: CASSFPGSNEQYF.

This clone was detected a few times. The chain recombines TRBV28 with TRBJ2-5, with a possible D match to TRBD2 (6 bases). The CDR3 spans 15 residues. Per the germline V gene, CDR1 is MDHEN and CDR2 is SYDVKM. Trimming pared 6 bases from V and 0 bases from J, leaving 14 bases between. This CDR3 reads CASSPRRGYQETQYF. For the CDR3, the DNA is TGTGCCAGCAGCCCCCGACGGGGGTACCAAGAGACCCAGTACTTC.

The rearrangement links TRBV2 to TRBJ2-7, with D perhaps matching TRBD1 (6 bases). V lost 7 bases to trimming and J lost 2 bases, with 15 bases between them. Germline V gene sequence: CDR1 SNHLY, CDR2 FYNNEI. The CDR3 contains 14 residues. CDR3 protein: CASKDRPQTYEQYF. The DNA of the CDR3 is TGTGCCAGCAAAGACAGGCCTCAAACCTACGAGCAGTACTTC.

This clone turned up a few times. V usage is TRBV5-4 and J usage is TRBJ2-1, with D possibly TRBD2 on 6 matching bases. V was clipped by 0 bases and J by 0 bases, with 10 bases between them. The germline CDR1 and CDR2 sequences are SGHNT and YYREEE (reference sequence). The length of the CDR3 is 16 residues. The CDR3 reads CASSLGRGSSYNEQFF. In nucleotides, the CDR3 is TGTGCCAGCAGCTTGGGGAGGGGAAGCTCCTACAATGAGCAGTTCTTC. Together with reference TRBV5-4 and TRBJ2-1, the CDR3 gives the full variable domain: ETGVTQSPTHLIKTRGQQVTLRCSSQSGHNTVSWYQQALGQGPQFIFQYYREEENGRGNFPPRFSGLQFPNYSSELNVNALELDDSALYLCASSLGRGSSYNEQFFGPGTRLTVL.

The chain joins TRBV7-2 to TRBJ2-7; no definite D call. The CDR3 totals 13 residues. V was trimmed by 5 bases and J by 6 bases, leaving 14 bases between them. Germline V gene sequence: CDR1 SGHTA, CDR2 FQGNSA. CDR3 DNA: TGTGCCAGCAGCCCTAGGTCGATGGGCGAGCAGTACTTC. Encoded protein: CASSPRSMGEQYF.

This chain uses TRBV28 with TRBJ1-5, with D hard to call. The V end was cut by 2 bases, the J end by 0 bases, with 8 bases between. The germline V gene encodes CDR1 MDHEN and CDR2 SYDVKM. This CDR3 is built from 15 residues. CDR3 bases: TGTGCCAGCAGTTTACTGGTCTATAGCAATCAGCCCCAGCATTTT. Translation: CASSLLVYSNQPQHF.

This clone was detected only a few times. The chain employs TRBV2 and TRBJ2-7, with D possibly being TRBD1 (5 bases). The germline gives CDR1 SNHLY, CDR2 FYNNEI. The V and J ends lost 1 base and 3 bases respectively, with 7 bases between them. The CDR3 extends over 13 amino acids. The CDR3 loop is CASSEDRYYEQYF. CDR3 nucleotide sequence: TGTGCCAGCAGTGAAGACAGGTACTACGAGCAGTACTTC.

The chain employs TRBV14 and TRBJ2-7; 8 bases are a match to TRBD1. The CDR3 runs to 11 residues. The V gene's germline CDR1 is SGHDN and CDR2 FVKESK. V gave up 2 bases and J gave up 13 bases; unmatched junction bases: 4. The CDR3 protein is CASSQTTGVYF. In nucleotides, the CDR3 is TGTGCCAGCAGCCAAACGACAGGGGTATACTTC.

V and J are TRBV5-4 and TRBJ2-6, with 14 bases fitting TRBD2. This CDR3 spans 18 amino acids. Germline V lookup: CDR1 SGHNT, CDR2 YYREEE (reference sequence). The V segment lost 6 bases and the J segment 3 bases; nucleotides outside the gene matches: 8. For the CDR3, the DNA is TGTGCCAGCACTGGACTAGCGGGAGGACGAGGTGGGGCCAACGTCCTGACTTTC. This codes for CASTGLAGGRGGANVLTF.

This chain links TRBV29-1 with TRBJ2-1, with 10 bases aligning to TRBD2. J gave up 0 bases and V 4 bases, and 15 bases lay outside the gene matches. Germline CDR1 SQVTM, CDR2 ANQGSEA. The CDR3 loop spans 19 amino acids. The CDR3 DNA reads as TGCAGCGTTGGCTCGGCGAGGACTAGCGGTCTTAGCTCCTACAATGAGCAGTTCTTC. Encoded protein: CSVGSARTSGLSSYNEQFF.

This clone has a handful of counts. This rearrangement joins TRBV5-1 to TRBJ2-1; a possible D gene is TRBD1 (5 bases). This CDR3 has 13 amino acids. Trimming stripped 0 bases from V and 5 bases from J, with 6 bases between. From germline, CDR1 is SGHRS and CDR2 YFSETQ. CDR3 DNA: TGCGCCAGCAGCTTGGACAGGCACAATGAGCAGTTCTTC. Translated: CASSLDRHNEQFF.

The chain couples TRBV4-1 to TRBJ2-5; 7 bases match TRBD1. Germline CDR1 and CDR2: MGHRA and YSYEKL. The CDR3 length is 15 residues. V gave up 1 base and J gave up 1 base; unmatched junction bases: 3. DNA for the CDR3: TGCGCCAGCAGCCAAGTCAGGGGGAGCCAAGAGACCCAGTACTTC. Its protein product is CASSQVRGSQETQYF.

The genes are TRBV6-5 and TRBJ2-3, with 9 positions matching TRBD2. V lost 10 bases and J lost 3; bases outside the gene matches: 11. This CDR3 comprises 15 residues. From germline, CDR1 is MNHEY and CDR2 SVGAGI. CDR3 coding DNA: TGTGCCACGTCGACTAGCGGAGCGCCTACAGATACGCAGTATTTT. Amino acids: CATSTSGAPTDTQYF.

With regard to this clone: One end of the junction fails to match germline, which may point to a read error. The chain combines TRBV10-3 with TRBJ2-2; maybe TRBD1 (5 bases). The germline V gene has CDR1 ENHRY and CDR2 SYGVKD. The CDR3 consists of 14 residues. This CDR3 is CAISVSGNAGELFF. The CDR3 DNA is TGTGCCATCAGTGTTTCAGGGAACGCCGGGGAGCTGTTTTTT.

This clone was detected a few times. The chain has TRBV5-4 and TRBJ1-1, with D perhaps TRBD1 (5 bases). Trimming removed 4 bases from V and 4 bases from J, with 17 bases in between. The CDR3 is 15 residues long. Germline V gene sequence: CDR1 SGHNT, CDR2 YYREEE (reference sequence). This CDR3 is CASSPGGSGGTEAFF. The CDR3 bases are TGTGCCAGCAGCCCGGGGGGATCGGGGGGCACTGAAGCTTTCTTT.

This clone was detected a few times. The chain couples TRBV19 to TRBJ2-6; the D is unclear. This CDR3 spans 15 amino acids. V lost 0 bases and J lost 1, with 4 bases in between. Germline assignment: CDR1 LNHDA and CDR2 SQIVND (reference sequence). CDR3 nucleotides: TGTGCCAGTAGTATAGACGGGTCTGGGGCCAACGTCCTGACTTTC. This gives the protein CASSIDGSGANVLTF.

There are a few counts of this clone. The chain employs TRBV5-4 and TRBJ2-6; 8 nucleotides align to TRBD1. The germline V gene encodes CDR1 SGHNT and CDR2 YYREEE (reference sequence). Trimming took 4 bases from V and 0 from J; bases not matched to a gene: 9. The length of the CDR3 is 18 residues. Written as DNA, the CDR3 is TGTGCCAGCAGCCCGACAGGGGTAGGGGCCTCTGGGGCCAACGTCCTGACTTTC. This sequence encodes CASSPTGVGASGANVLTF.

This clone occurred a few times. V and J are TRBV6-5 and TRBJ2-7; no clear D. This CDR3 spans 15 amino acids. Between the trimmed V and J ends, which lost 2 bases and 4 bases, there was a span of 15 bases. The germline V gene encodes CDR1 MNHEY and CDR2 SVGAGI. This CDR3 reads CASSYIASPQYEQYF. As DNA, the CDR3 is TGTGCCAGCAGTTACATAGCTAGTCCCCAATACGAGCAGTACTTC.

The genes are TRBV7-3 and TRBJ2-1; TRBD2 agrees at 11 bases. There are 15 residues in the CDR3. Trimming cost V 3 bases and J 15 bases; bases outside gene matches: 13. Per germline, CDR1 SGHTA and CDR2 FQGTGA. The CDR3 DNA sequence: TGTGCCAGCAGCTTTGGTAGCGGGAGGGCCGGGTGGTTGTTCTTC. As protein: CASSFGSGRAGWLFF.

This clone came up a few times. This chain links TRBV2 with TRBJ2-7, with TRBD1 matching 10 bases. Germline V lookup: CDR1 SNHLY, CDR2 FYNNEI. V shed 4 bases and J 3 bases; nucleotides not matched to a gene: 6. The CDR3 spans 15 residues. The CDR3 DNA reads TGTGCCAGCAGTGCCGGGACAGGGGACAGCTACGAGCAGTACTTC. Amino acids: CASSAGTGDSYEQYF.

This chain uses TRBV14 with TRBJ1-5; D uncertain. Germline-derived CDR1 and CDR2 are SGHDN and FVKESK. V lost 0 bases and J lost 2, with 11 bases in between. The CDR3 consists of 16 residues. The CDR3 sequence: CASSQEIAEGNQPQHF. The CDR3 nucleotides read TGTGCCAGCAGCCAAGAGATCGCCGAGGGCAATCAGCCCCAGCATTTT.

This clone was seen a few times. The chain carries TRBV7-9 and TRBJ2-3; 9 bases are a match to TRBD1. Germline V gene lookup returns CDR1 SEHNR and CDR2 FQNEAQ (reference sequence). The ends lost 4 bases at V and 3 bases at J; junction bases unmatched: 2. The CDR3 extends over 14 amino acids. CDR3 in amino acids: CASSWDRETDTQYF. The CDR3, as DNA: TGTGCCAGCAGCTGGGACAGGGAAACAGATACGCAGTATTTT.

The chain combines TRBV2 with TRBJ2-6; a weak D match, TRBD2 (5 bases). In germline, CDR1 is SNHLY, CDR2 FYNNEI. The V gene lost 6 bases and the J gene lost 4 bases, with 13 bases spanning the gap. The CDR3 contains 15 residues. The chain's CDR3 is CASRIMEAGANVLTF. The CDR3 bases are TGTGCCAGCAGGATTATGGAGGCGGGGGCCAACGTCCTGACTTTC.